These 18 T cell receptor beta chains share one sample of origin, sequenced in a study of CD8 T cells in ankylosing spondylitis (dated by TCRdb to 2015 to 2018). The library relied on 5' RACE. This sample was sequenced with an Illumina HiSeq 2500. The public sequencing data were trimmed at Q25 with fastp and processed into clonotypes with MiXCR by TCRdb, which kept only in-frame beta chains. Here each entry gathers all rows of one CDR3 protein and keeps the most common genes and DNA. This sample holds 200,000 to 300,000 distinct CDR3 sequences; 20% to 30% were observed only once. The top ten hold less than 0.75% of the sample. Source material: blood, either unsorted or a sorted T cell fraction (not recorded which). All receptors derive from a male donor with ankylosing spondylitis or in good health (not recorded which).

In its sample, this clonotype was seen many times. The chain employs TRBV20-1 and TRBJ2-1; tentative D call: TRBD1 (6 bases). Germline V lookup: CDR1 DFQATT, CDR2 SNEGSKA (reference sequence). The CDR3 length is 16 residues. Trimming removed 2 bases at V and 6 bases at J, with 20 bases between. The CDR3 region has the DNA TGCAGTGCTAGATCACCAGGGGCGCTGGCCGGCAATGAGCAGTTCTTC. Its translation is CSARSPGALAGNEQFF.

The V call is TRBV19, the J call TRBJ1-1, with TRBD1 matching over 8 bases. CDR3 length equals 13 residues. The V gene end was trimmed by 6 bases and the J gene end by 4 bases; junction bases not matched to a gene: 4. From germline, CDR1 is LNHDA and CDR2 SQIVND (reference sequence). CDR3 sequence reads: CASSIQGGTEAFF. The CDR3 DNA reads as TGTGCCAGTAGCATACAGGGGGGCACTGAAGCTTTCTTT.

The rearrangement uses TRBV5-1 and TRBJ2-1; D uncertain. Germline V gene sequence: CDR1 SGHRS, CDR2 YFSETQ. CDR3 length: 13 residues. V was shortened by 0 bases and J by 8 bases, with 9 bases between the two germline ends. The CDR3 region has the DNA TGCGCCAGCAGCTTGGCCCTGGGTGATGAGCAGTTCTTC. Encoded protein: CASSLALGDEQFF.

This clonotype was seen many times. CDR3 loop: CASSTPTGGDPFNYGYTF. DNA for the CDR3: TGTGCCAGCAGCACCCCGACGGGTGGGGACCCCTTCAACTATGGCTACACCTTC. The chain links TRBV5-5 to TRBJ1-2; possibly TRBD1 for D (5 bases). The CDR3 is made up of 18 amino acids. The V gene lost 4 bases and the J gene lost 2 bases, with 24 bases spanning the gap. CDR1 is SGHKS and CDR2 is YYEKEE in the germline V gene (reference sequence).

This clonotype was recorded many times. The J gene is TRBJ2-7, the V gene TRBV12-3 or TRBV12-4, with 11 bases matching TRBD1. J was trimmed by 1 base and V by 6 bases; bases with no gene match: 5. The length of the CDR3 is 15 residues. The chain's CDR3 is CASRKDRGLSYEQYF. In DNA, the CDR3 is TGTGCCAGCAGAAAGGACAGGGGGCTGTCCTACGAGCAGTACTTC.

This clonotype occurred once. This chain connects TRBV10-2 to TRBJ2-2; 11 bases map to TRBD1. The CDR3 is made up of 16 amino acids. Trimming at V came to 6 bases and at J to 6 bases, leaving 9 bases not matched to a gene. Germline V gives CDR1 WSHSY, CDR2 SAAADI. The DNA of the CDR3 is TGCGCCAGCAGGCAATTGGGACAGGGGGAGGCCGGGGAGCTGTTTTTT. Its protein is CASRQLGQGEAGELFF.

V gene TRBV6-5 combines with J gene TRBJ2-7; TRBD2 is a possible D gene (6 bases). V lost 4 bases, J lost 2 bases, and 15 bases lay in between. The CDR3 length is 15 residues. The germline V gene has CDR1 MNHEY and CDR2 SVGAGI. This chain's CDR3 is CASSSTNGGTYEQYF. DNA for the CDR3: TGTGCCAGCAGTTCAACTAACGGCGGGACCTACGAGCAGTACTTC.

This clonotype was seen only a few times. The chain links TRBV7-7 to TRBJ2-7; D might be TRBD1 (6 bases). The CDR3 totals 19 residues. Trimming took 2 bases from V and 1 from J, leaving 24 bases between them. The germline gives CDR1 SSHAT, CDR2 FNYEAQ (reference sequence). The CDR3 region is CASSLSAGRVWGHSYEQYF. The DNA for the CDR3 is TGTGCCAGCAGCTTAAGCGCCGGACGGGTCTGGGGGCATTCCTACGAGCAGTACTTC.

This clonotype showed up many times. The CDR3 spells CSAGQGSSTEAFF. The CDR3 region has the DNA TGCAGCGCAGGACAGGGAAGTAGCACTGAAGCTTTCTTT. The chain uses TRBV29-1 and TRBJ1-1; 8 nucleotides match TRBD1. Germline CDR1 reads SQVTM; CDR2 reads ANQGSEA. Unmatched junction bases numbered 8, after V lost 7 bases and J lost 4 bases. The CDR3 is 13 residues long.

This clonotype has a count of ten or more. The rearrangement joins TRBV20-1 to TRBJ2-7; possible D gene TRBD1, 7 bases. The germline V gene encodes CDR1 DFQATT and CDR2 SNEGSKA (reference sequence). V shed 5 bases and J shed 5 bases, with 25 bases lying between them. This CDR3 spans 16 amino acids. In DNA, the CDR3 is TGCAGTGCTCTCCAAGGAGGGGACAGCCGCGGGCACGAGCAGTACTTC. Protein: CSALQGGDSRGHEQYF.

This clonotype was recorded many times. V is TRBV27 and J is TRBJ2-7; D gene unclear. V dropped 4 bases and J dropped 3 bases, with 13 bases sitting between them. In germline, CDR1 is MNHEY, CDR2 SMNVEV (reference sequence). This CDR3 has 14 amino acids. The CDR3 reads CASSSLTDGYEQYF. CDR3 DNA: TGTGCCAGCAGTTCCCTCACGGATGGCTACGAGCAGTACTTC.

The J gene is TRBJ2-1, the V gene TRBV12-5; D is perhaps TRBD1 or TRBD2 (5 bases each). Trimming took off 4 bases at V and 6 bases at J, with 13 bases between the two ends. This CDR3 is built from 14 residues. Germline V CDR1 and CDR2: LGHNT, FRNRAP. CDR3 in amino acids: CASGSGEGANEQFF. As DNA, the CDR3 is TGTGCTAGTGGTTCCGGGGAAGGGGCCAATGAGCAGTTCTTC.

This clonotype was picked up a small number of times. V usage is TRBV10-3 and J usage is TRBJ2-1; 9 nucleotides match TRBD1. The CDR3 extends over 15 amino acids. The V segment lost 6 bases and the J segment 5 bases; nucleotides outside the gene matches: 8. Germline CDR1 ENHRY, CDR2 SYGVKD. CDR3 coding DNA: TGTGCCATCAGGCGGACAGGGGACGGAGACAATGAGCAGTTCTTC. It is translated as CAIRRTGDGDNEQFF.

V gene TRBV18 combines with J gene TRBJ2-1; 9 bases map to TRBD1. The ends lost 5 bases at V and 5 bases at J; junction bases unmatched: 7. Per germline, CDR1 KGHSH and CDR2 LQKENI. This CDR3 contains 15 residues. In DNA, the CDR3 is TGTGCCAGCTCAGTTGGGACAGGGATTAACAATGAGCAGTTCTTC. Protein sequence: CASSVGTGINNEQFF.

This clonotype was detected only a few times. The chain joins TRBV20-1 to TRBJ2-1; 9 bases map to TRBD1. The CDR3 contains 13 residues. The germline V gene encodes CDR1 DFQATT and CDR2 SNEGSKA (reference sequence). Losses at the gene ends were 5 bases for V and 7 bases for J; bases not matched to a gene: 6. The CDR3 DNA sequence: TGCAGTGCTTACCGGGACAGGGATAATGAGCAGTTCTTC. It translates to CSAYRDRDNEQFF.

The gene calls are TRBV20-1 and TRBJ1-3; D gene uncertain. Deletions cut 0 bases from V and 0 bases from J, with 9 bases between. CDR1 and CDR2 (germline): DFQATT, SNEGSKA (reference sequence). The CDR3 consists of 15 residues. The DNA for the CDR3 is TGCAGTGCTAGAGACAGGATTTCCTCTGGAAACACCATATATTTT. It yields the protein CSARDRISSGNTIYF.

This clonotype occurred many times. The chain couples TRBV5-6 to TRBJ2-1; TRBD1 matches 7 bases. CDR3 length equals 15 residues. CDR1 is SGHDT and CDR2 is YYEEEE in the germline V gene. The J segment lost 6 bases and the V segment lost 4 bases, leaving 10 bases of the junction unmatched. Here the CDR3 DNA reads TGTGCCAGCAGCCCTGTCGACAGGGTCTCCAATGAGCAGTTCTTC. Protein: CASSPVDRVSNEQFF.

In this sample, this clonotype turned up many times. This chain joins TRBV7-2 and TRBJ2-4; D may be TRBD2 (5 bases). The V gene's germline CDR1 is SGHTA and CDR2 FQGNSA. The CDR3 is 15 residues long. V lost 5 bases and J lost 0, with 11 bases in between. CDR3 residues: CASSKDGLAKNIQYF. The CDR3 DNA reads TGTGCCAGCAGCAAAGACGGACTAGCCAAAAACATTCAGTACTTC.